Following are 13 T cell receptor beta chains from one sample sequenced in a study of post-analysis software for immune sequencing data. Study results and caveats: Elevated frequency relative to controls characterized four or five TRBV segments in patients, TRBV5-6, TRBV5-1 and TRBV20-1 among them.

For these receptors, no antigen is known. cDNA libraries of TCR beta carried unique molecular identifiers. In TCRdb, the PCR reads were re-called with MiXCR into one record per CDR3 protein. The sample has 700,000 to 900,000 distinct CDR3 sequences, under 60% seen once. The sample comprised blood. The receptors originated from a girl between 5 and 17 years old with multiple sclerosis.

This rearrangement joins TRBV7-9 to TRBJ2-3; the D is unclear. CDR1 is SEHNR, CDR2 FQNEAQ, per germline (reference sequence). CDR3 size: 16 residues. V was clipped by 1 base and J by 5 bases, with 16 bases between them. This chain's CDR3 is CASSLGSDLKGDTQYF. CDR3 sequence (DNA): TGTGCCAGCAGCTTAGGGAGCGACCTGAAGGGAGATACGCAGTATTTT.

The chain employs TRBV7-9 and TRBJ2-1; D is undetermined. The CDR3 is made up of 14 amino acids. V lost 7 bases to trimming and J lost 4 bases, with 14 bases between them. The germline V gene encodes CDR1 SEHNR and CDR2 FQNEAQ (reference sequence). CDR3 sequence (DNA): TGTGCCAGCAAAGCTAACGGATTTTACAATGAGCAGTTCTTC. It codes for CASKANGFYNEQFF.

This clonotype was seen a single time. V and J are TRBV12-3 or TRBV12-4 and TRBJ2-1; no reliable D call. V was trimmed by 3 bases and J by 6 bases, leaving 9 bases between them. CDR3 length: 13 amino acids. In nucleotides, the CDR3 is TGTGCCAGCAGTTTTTCTCCTCGCAATGAGCAGTTCTTC. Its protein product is CASSFSPRNEQFF.

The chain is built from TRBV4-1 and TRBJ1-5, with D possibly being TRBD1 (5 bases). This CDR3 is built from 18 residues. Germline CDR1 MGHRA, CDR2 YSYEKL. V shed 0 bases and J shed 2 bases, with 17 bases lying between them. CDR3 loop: CASSQDQAGPGGNQPQHF. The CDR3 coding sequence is TGCGCCAGCAGCCAAGATCAGGCAGGGCCGGGCGGCAATCAGCCCCAGCATTTT.

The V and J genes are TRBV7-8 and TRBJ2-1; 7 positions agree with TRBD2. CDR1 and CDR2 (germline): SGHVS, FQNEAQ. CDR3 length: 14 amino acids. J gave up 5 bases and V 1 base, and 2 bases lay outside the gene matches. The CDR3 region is CASSLVGGNNEQFF. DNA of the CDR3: TGTGCCAGCAGCTTAGTGGGGGGGAACAATGAGCAGTTCTTC. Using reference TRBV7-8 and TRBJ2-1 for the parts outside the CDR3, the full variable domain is GAGVSQSPRYKVAKRGQDVALRCDPISGHVSLFWYQQALGQGPEFLTYFQNEAQLDKSGLPSDRFFAERPEGSVSTLKIQRTQQEDSAVYLCASSLVGGNNEQFFGPGTRLTVL.

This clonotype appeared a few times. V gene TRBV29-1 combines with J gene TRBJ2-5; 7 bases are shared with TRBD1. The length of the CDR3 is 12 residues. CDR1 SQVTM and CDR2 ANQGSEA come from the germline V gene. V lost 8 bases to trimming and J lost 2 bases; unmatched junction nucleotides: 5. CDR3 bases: TGCAGCTGGGTGGACAGGCAAGAGACCCAGTACTTC. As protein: CSWVDRQETQYF.

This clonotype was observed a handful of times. The CDR3 protein is CSARDQAAALYEQYF. DNA for the CDR3: TGCAGTGCTAGAGATCAGGCCGCAGCCCTCTACGAGCAGTACTTC. This sequence joins TRBV20-1 and TRBJ2-7; D not certain. This CDR3 comprises 15 residues. The V gene's germline CDR1 is DFQATT and CDR2 SNEGSKA (reference sequence). V shed 0 bases and J shed 3 bases, with 15 bases lying between them.

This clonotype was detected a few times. CDR3 nucleotides: TGTGCCAGCACTGTAGCGGGAAAAGAGACCCAGTACTTC. Translation: CASTVAGKETQYF. This chain links TRBV12-3 or TRBV12-4 with TRBJ2-5; TRBD2 aligns across 8 bases. The CDR3 runs to 13 residues. V was clipped by 7 bases and J by 3 bases; unmatched bases: 4.

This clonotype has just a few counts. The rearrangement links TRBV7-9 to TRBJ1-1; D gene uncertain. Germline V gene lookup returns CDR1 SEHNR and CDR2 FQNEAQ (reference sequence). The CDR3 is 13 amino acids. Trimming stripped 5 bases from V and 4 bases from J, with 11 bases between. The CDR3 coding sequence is TGTGCCAGCAGCCCGGCCATAGGCACTGAAGCTTTCTTT. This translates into CASSPAIGTEAFF.

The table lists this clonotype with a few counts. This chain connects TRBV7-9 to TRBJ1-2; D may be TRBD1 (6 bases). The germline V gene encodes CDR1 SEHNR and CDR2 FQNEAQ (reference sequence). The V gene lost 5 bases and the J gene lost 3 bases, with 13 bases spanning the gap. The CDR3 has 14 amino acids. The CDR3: CASSLGQMDYGYTF. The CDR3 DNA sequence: TGTGCCAGCAGCCTCGGACAGATGGACTATGGCTACACCTTC.

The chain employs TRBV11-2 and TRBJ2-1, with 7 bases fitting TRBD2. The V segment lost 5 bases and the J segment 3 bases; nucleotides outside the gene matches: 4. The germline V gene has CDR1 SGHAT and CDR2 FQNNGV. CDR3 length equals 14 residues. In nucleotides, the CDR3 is TGTGCCAGCAGCCCCGGACTAGTCTACAATGAGCAGTTCTTC. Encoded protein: CASSPGLVYNEQFF.

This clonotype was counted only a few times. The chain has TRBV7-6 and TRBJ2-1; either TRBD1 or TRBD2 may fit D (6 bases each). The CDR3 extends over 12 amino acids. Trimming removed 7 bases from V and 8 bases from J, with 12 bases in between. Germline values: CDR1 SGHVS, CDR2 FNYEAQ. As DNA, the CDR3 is TGTGCCAGCATCCCCGGGGGCGATGAGCAGTTCTTC. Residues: CASIPGGDEQFF.

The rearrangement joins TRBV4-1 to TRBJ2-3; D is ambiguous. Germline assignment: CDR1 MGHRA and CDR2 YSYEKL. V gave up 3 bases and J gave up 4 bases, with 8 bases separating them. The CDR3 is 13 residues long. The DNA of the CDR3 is TGCGCCAGCAGCCAGGCAGACGCAGATACGCAGTATTTT. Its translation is CASSQADADTQYF.